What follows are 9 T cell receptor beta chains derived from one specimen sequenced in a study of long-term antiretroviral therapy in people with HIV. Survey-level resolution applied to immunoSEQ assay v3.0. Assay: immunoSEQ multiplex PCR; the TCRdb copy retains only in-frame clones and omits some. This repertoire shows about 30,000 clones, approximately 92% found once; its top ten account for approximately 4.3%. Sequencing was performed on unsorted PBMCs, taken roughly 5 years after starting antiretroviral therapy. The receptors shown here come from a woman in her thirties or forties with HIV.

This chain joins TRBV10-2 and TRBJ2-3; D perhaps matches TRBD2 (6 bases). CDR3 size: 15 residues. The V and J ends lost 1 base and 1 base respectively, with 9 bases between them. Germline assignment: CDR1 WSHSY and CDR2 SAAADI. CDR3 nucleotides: TGCGCCAGCAGTGAGTGGGCTAGCGGCACAGATACGCAGTATTTT. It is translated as CASSEWASGTDTQYF.

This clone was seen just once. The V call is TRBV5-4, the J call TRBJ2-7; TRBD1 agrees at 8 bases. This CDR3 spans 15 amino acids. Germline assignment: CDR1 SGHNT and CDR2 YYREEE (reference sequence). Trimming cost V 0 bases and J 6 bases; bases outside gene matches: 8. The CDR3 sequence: CASSLVAGGRREQYF. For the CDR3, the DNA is TGTGCCAGCAGCTTGGTGGCAGGGGGCCGCCGCGAGCAGTACTTC.

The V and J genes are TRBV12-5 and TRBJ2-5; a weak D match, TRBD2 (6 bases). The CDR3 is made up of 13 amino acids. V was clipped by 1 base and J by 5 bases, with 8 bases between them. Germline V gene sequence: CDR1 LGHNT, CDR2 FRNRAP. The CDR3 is CASGLGGGETQYF. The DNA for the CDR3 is TGTGCTAGTGGTTTGGGTGGAGGGGAGACCCAGTACTTC.

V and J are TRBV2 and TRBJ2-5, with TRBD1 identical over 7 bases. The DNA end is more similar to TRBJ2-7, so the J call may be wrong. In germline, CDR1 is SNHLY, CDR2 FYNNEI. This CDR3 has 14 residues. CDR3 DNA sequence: TGTGCCAGCAGTCCGGGACAGCCCAGCTACGAGCAGTACTTC. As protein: CASSPGQPSYEQYF.

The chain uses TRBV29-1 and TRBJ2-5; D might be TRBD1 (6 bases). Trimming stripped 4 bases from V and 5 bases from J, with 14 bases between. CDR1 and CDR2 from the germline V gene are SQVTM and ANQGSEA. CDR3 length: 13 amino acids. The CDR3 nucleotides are TGCAGCGTTGGTAGGGGGAGAGGCGAGACCCAGTACTTC. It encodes CSVGRGRGETQYF.

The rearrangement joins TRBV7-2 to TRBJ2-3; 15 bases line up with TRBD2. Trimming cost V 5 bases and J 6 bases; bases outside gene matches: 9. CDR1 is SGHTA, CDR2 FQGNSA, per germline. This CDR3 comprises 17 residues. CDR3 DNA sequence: TGTGCCAGCAGCGCTGGGACTAGCGGGGGGAGCGGCGATACGCAGTATTTT. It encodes CASSAGTSGGSGDTQYF.

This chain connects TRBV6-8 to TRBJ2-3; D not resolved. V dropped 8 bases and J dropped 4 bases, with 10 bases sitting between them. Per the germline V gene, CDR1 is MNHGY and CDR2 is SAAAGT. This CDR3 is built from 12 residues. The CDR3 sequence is CASEPPADTQYF. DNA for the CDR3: TGTGCCAGCGAACCGCCCGCAGATACGCAGTATTTT.

The CDR3 region has the DNA TGCGCCAGCAGTAGACAGGGGAACACTGAAGCTTTCTTT. Protein: CASSRQGNTEAFF. This sequence joins TRBV10-2 and TRBJ1-1; 7 nucleotides agree with TRBD1. After removal of 5 bases from V and 1 base from J, the junction contained 1 base not matched to a gene. Germline assignment: CDR1 WSHSY and CDR2 SAAADI. This CDR3 region has 13 residues.

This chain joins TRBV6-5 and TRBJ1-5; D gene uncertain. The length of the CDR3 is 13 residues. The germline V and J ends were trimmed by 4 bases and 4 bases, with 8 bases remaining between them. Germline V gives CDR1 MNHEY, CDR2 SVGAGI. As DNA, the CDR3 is TGTGCCAGCAGTTGGGAAAGGAATCAGCCCCAGCATTTT. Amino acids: CASSWERNQPQHF.